This note documents a single T cell receptor (beta chain) sequence. The entry originates in a study of patients and donors after allogeneic stem cell transplantation. Germline loops: CDR1 LGHNA, CDR2 YSLEER. CDR3 length: 14 residues. V dropped 8 bases and J dropped 0 bases, with 12 bases sitting between them. TCRdb called the RT-PCR reads again in MiXCR, with one record for every CDR3 protein. The sample consists of about a million distinct CDR3 sequences, under 20% of them appearing once. The specimen was blood, either unsorted or a sorted T cell fraction (not recorded which). This TCR derives from a human donor who was either an allogeneic HSCT recipient or a stem cell or donor lymphocyte infusion donor (not recorded which). It is not recorded whose cells these are; they may come from a transplant donor. J is TRBJ2-3 and V is TRBV4-3; D remains ambiguous. Here the CDR3 DNA reads TGCGCCAGCGGCGAATATACTAGCACAGATACGCAGTATTTT. Amino acid sequence: CASGEYTSTDTQYF.